These 20 T cell receptor beta chains originate from one sample sequenced in a study of T cell responses to AZD1222 COVID-19 vaccine. Only in-frame clones appear in the TCRdb table, and some are missing; sequencing was by immunoSEQ multiplex PCR. The sample has more than 80,000 clones, 90% seen once. Sequenced material: peripheral blood, taken on day 0 of AZD1222 vaccination. The receptors were sampled from an adult in good health.

This chain joins TRBV7-2 and TRBJ2-1; no clear D. Germline CDR1 SGHTA, CDR2 FQGNSA. V was shortened by 2 bases and J by 0 bases, with 8 bases between the two germline ends. The length of the CDR3 is 15 residues. CDR3 sequence (DNA): TGTGCCAGCAGCTTATTTGCGCCCTCCTACAATGAGCAGTTCTTC. Translation gives CASSLFAPSYNEQFF.

This chain connects TRBV5-1 to TRBJ1-6; 7 bases line up with TRBD1. V shed 4 bases, J shed 8 bases, and the junction held 6 bases outside the gene matches. The germline gives CDR1 SGHRS, CDR2 YFSETQ. CDR3 size: 14 residues. Here the CDR3 DNA reads TGCGCCAGCAGCGAGACAGGGTTAGATTCACCCCTCCACTTT. Amino acids: CASSETGLDSPLHF.

This sequence joins TRBV24-1 and TRBJ2-3, with D perhaps being TRBD1 or TRBD2 (5 bases each). The CDR3 runs to 13 residues. Germline CDR1 reads KGHDR; CDR2 reads SFDVKD. Between the trimmed V and J ends, which lost 9 bases and 5 bases, there was a span of 14 bases. Here the CDR3 reads CATGTDLVDTQYF. The CDR3 DNA sequence: TGTGCCACCGGGACCGACCTTGTAGATACGCAGTATTTT.

J is TRBJ1-1 and V is TRBV11-2, with D possibly matching TRBD1 (5 bases). This CDR3 spans 15 amino acids. Germline V gives CDR1 SGHAT, CDR2 FQNNGV. V was cut by 6 bases and J by 2 bases, with 16 bases left in between. The CDR3 nucleotides are TGTGCCAGCAGAGAGGAAGGGGTGTCAAACACTGAAGCTTTCTTT. Translating it yields CASREEGVSNTEAFF.

This chain connects TRBV3-1 (or the pseudogene TRBV3-2) to TRBJ2-3, with TRBD2 matching over 8 bases. CDR3 length: 16 amino acids. The germline gives CDR1 LGHDT, CDR2 YNNKEL (reference sequence). V trimming: 10 bases; J trimming: 4 bases; junction bases outside the gene matches: 16. CDR3 region: CATSPASGLQADTQYF. CDR3 nucleotides: TGTGCCACCTCCCCGGCTAGCGGGCTCCAAGCAGATACGCAGTATTTT.

The J gene is TRBJ1-2, the V gene TRBV15; tentative D call: TRBD1 (6 bases). V was shortened by 8 bases and J by 3 bases, with 13 bases between the two germline ends. The CDR3 contains 13 residues. Germline values: CDR1 LNHNV, CDR2 YYDKDF (reference sequence). DNA for the CDR3: TGTGCCACCCGCGCGGCAGGGGACTATGGCTACACCTTC. Amino acids: CATRAAGDYGYTF. Together with reference TRBV15 and TRBJ1-2, the CDR3 gives the full variable domain: DAMVIQNPRYQVTQFGKPVTLSCSQTLNHNVMYWYQQKSSQAPKLLFHYYDKDFNNEADTPDNFQSRRPNTSFCFLDIRSPGLGDTAMYLCATRAAGDYGYTFGSGTRLTVV.

The chain is built from TRBV28 and TRBJ2-7; D not resolved. There are 12 residues in the CDR3. V lost 7 bases and J 3 bases, leaving 10 bases between the germline ends. Germline V CDR1 and CDR2: MDHEN, SYDVKM. CDR3 amino acids: CASTVAHYEQYF. The CDR3 DNA reads TGTGCCAGCACGGTCGCCCACTACGAGCAGTACTTC.

The chain links TRBV27 to TRBJ2-3; 7 positions agree with TRBD2. V trimming: 5 bases; J trimming: 4 bases; junction bases outside the gene matches: 12. The CDR3 contains 16 residues. The germline V gene has CDR1 MNHEY and CDR2 SMNVEV (reference sequence). The CDR3, as DNA: TGTGCCAGCAGTACGCCCCGTAGCGGGCAGGCAGATACGCAGTATTTT. It translates to CASSTPRSGQADTQYF.

The gene calls are TRBV5-1 and TRBJ1-5; unclear D gene. From germline, CDR1 is SGHRS and CDR2 YFSETQ. The V end was cut by 0 bases, the J end by 2 bases, with 9 bases between. The CDR3 totals 15 residues. The CDR3 spells CASSLDGVGNQPQHF. The CDR3 DNA follows: TGCGCCAGCAGCTTGGATGGGGTAGGCAATCAGCCCCAGCATTTT.

The V gene is TRBV18, the J gene TRBJ2-1; D is perhaps TRBD2 (6 bases). The CDR3 runs to 15 residues. Trimming pared 0 bases from V and 8 bases from J, leaving 14 bases between. Germline CDR1 reads KGHSH; CDR2 reads LQKENI. CDR3 protein: CASSPPRLSGDEQFF. CDR3 in DNA: TGTGCCAGCTCACCACCGCGGCTATCGGGGGATGAGCAGTTCTTC. Full variable domain (remainder filled in from reference TRBV18 and TRBJ2-1): NAGVMQNPRHLVRRRGQEARLRCSPMKGHSHVYWYRQLPEEGLKFMVYLQKENIIDESGMPKERFSAEFPKEGPSILRIQQVVRGDSAAYFCASSPPRLSGDEQFFGPGTRLTVL.

This clone has just one count. The chain employs TRBV12-3 or TRBV12-4 and TRBJ2-1; no firm D call. The ends were cut back, 4 bases at V and 8 bases at J, with 6 bases in the middle. The length of the CDR3 is 11 residues. The DNA of the CDR3 is TGTGCCAGCAGTTCCGTGGATGAGCAGTTCTTC. Residues: CASSSVDEQFF.

Turning to this clone: An end of the junction does not agree with germline; a read error may underlie this. The chain couples TRBV7-7 to TRBJ2-2; 11 positions agree with TRBD2. Looked up from germline, CDR1 is SSHAT and CDR2 is FNYEAQ (reference sequence). The CDR3 has 15 amino acids. CDR3 sequence: CASSRGLAVTGELFF. CDR3 bases: TGTGCTAGCAGCCGGGGACTAGCGGTCACCGGGGAGCTGTTTTTT.

This chain joins TRBV28 and TRBJ1-4; 10 bases map to TRBD1. CDR3 length: 16 residues. Unmatched junction bases numbered 11, after V lost 5 bases and J lost 8 bases. Germline CDR1 is MDHEN and CDR2 is SYDVKM. The CDR3 reads CASSQELGQGTEKLFF. The CDR3 DNA is TGTGCCAGCAGTCAGGAGCTGGGACAGGGGACGGAAAAACTGTTTTTT.

The genes are TRBV13 and TRBJ2-7, with 13 bases fitting TRBD2. CDR3 size: 20 residues. Germline trimming cut 4 bases from V and 3 bases from J; bases unmatched to any gene: 18. The V gene's germline CDR1 is PRHDT and CDR2 FYEKMQ (reference sequence). CDR3 protein: CASSSLRPGLAGTVHYEQYF. In DNA, the CDR3 is TGTGCCAGCAGCTCCCTACGACCGGGACTAGCGGGAACCGTTCACTACGAGCAGTACTTC.

V is TRBV5-6 and J is TRBJ1-2; TRBD1 matches at 8 bases. This CDR3 has 15 amino acids. Germline loops: CDR1 SGHDT, CDR2 YYEEEE. V shed 3 bases, J shed 0 bases, and the junction held 4 bases outside the gene matches. CDR3 bases: TGTGCCAGCAGCTGGGACAGGTATACTAACTATGGCTACACCTTC. Translation gives CASSWDRYTNYGYTF.

This chain connects TRBV19 to TRBJ2-7, with D hard to call. V was trimmed by 5 bases and J by 2 bases, leaving 13 bases between them. The germline V gene has CDR1 LNHDA and CDR2 SQIVND (reference sequence). The CDR3 sequence is 14 residues long. The CDR3, as DNA: TGTGCCAGTAGTCACGCCAGCTTAGCCTACGAGCAGTACTTC. This sequence encodes CASSHASLAYEQYF.

The V gene is TRBV6-5, the J gene TRBJ1-5, with D perhaps matching TRBD1 (5 bases). V was clipped by 6 bases and J by 0 bases, with 12 bases between them. Germline V gives CDR1 MNHEY, CDR2 SVGAGI. This CDR3 spans 15 amino acids. As DNA, the CDR3 is TGTGCCAGCAGCCGAGGACAAATTAGCAATCAGCCCCAGCATTTT. This sequence encodes CASSRGQISNQPQHF.

V usage is TRBV5-3 and J usage is TRBJ2-1; 9 positions agree with TRBD2. TRBV5-3 is noted as an ORF with a role that remains uncertain. The CDR3 has 14 amino acids. Trimming took 3 bases from V and 10 from J; bases not matched to a gene: 8. The CDR3 DNA is TGTGCCAGAAGCTATATAGCGGGAGTAAGAGAGCAGTTCTTC. It translates to CARSYIAGVREQFF.

In its sample, this clone was seen once. The V call is TRBV9, the J call TRBJ1-5; D is perhaps TRBD1 (6 bases). Trimming shortened V by 5 bases and J by 0 bases, and 12 bases separated the two germline ends. CDR1 SGDLS and CDR2 YYNGEE come from the germline V gene. The CDR3 sequence is 15 residues long. The CDR3 loop reads CASSEGQYSNQPQHF. CDR3 coding DNA: TGTGCCAGCAGTGAAGGACAGTATAGCAATCAGCCCCAGCATTTT.

This chain uses TRBV27 with TRBJ2-2; 7 nucleotides match TRBD1. Per the germline V gene, CDR1 is MNHEY and CDR2 is SMNVEV (reference sequence). CDR3 length equals 16 residues. V gave up 3 bases and J gave up 5 bases; unmatched junction bases: 9. The CDR3 here is CASSFLDRVGTGELFF. The DNA for the CDR3 is TGTGCCAGCAGTTTCCTCGACAGGGTGGGGACCGGGGAGCTGTTTTTT.